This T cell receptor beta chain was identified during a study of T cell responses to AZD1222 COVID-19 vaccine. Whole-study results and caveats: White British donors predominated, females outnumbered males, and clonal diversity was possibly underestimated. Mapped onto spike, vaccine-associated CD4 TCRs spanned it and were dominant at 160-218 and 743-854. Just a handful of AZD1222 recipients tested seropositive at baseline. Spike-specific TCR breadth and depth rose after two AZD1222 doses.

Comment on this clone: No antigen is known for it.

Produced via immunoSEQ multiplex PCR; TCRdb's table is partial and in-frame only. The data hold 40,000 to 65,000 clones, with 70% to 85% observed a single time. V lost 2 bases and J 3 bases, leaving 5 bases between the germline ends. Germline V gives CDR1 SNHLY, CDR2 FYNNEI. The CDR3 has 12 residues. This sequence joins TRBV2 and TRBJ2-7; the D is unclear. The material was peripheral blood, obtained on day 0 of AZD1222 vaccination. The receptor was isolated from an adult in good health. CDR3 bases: TGTGCCAGCAGTGAAAGGGACTACGAGCAGTACTTC. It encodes CASSERDYEQYF.